Only a few counts were recorded for the clone carrying this T cell receptor beta chain. What it recognizes is unknown. The study ran its PCR with 60 Vbeta and 13 Jbeta primers. This table comes from immunoSEQ multiplex PCR, and its TCRdb copy is limited to in-frame clones, with some not included. Here the sample spans fewer than 250,000 clones, 85% to 90% being singletons. The data were taken from a study of cytomegalovirus exposure and HLA in healthy donors. Study-wide points: In vitro confirmation showed a few CMV-associated chains to be CMV antigen specific.

Germline lookup yields CDR1 SNHLY and CDR2 FYNNEI. CDR3 length equals 14 residues. The chain employs TRBV2 and TRBJ2-5; 7 bases are a match to TRBD2. The DNA end is a closer match to TRBJ2-7, so the J assignment may be wrong. The source of this sequence is a man aged 25-45 years in good health and CMV-seronegative. Specimen: PBMCs. The CDR3 coding sequence is TGTGCCAGCAGTGGCGGGAGTTTGTCCTACGAGCAGTACTTC. Amino acid sequence: CASSGGSLSYEQYF.